This T cell receptor beta chain was sequenced in a study of T cells expressing NK-cell markers. The study, taken as a whole, reports: CD8+ T cells in over five donors included dominant NKG2C+ clonotypes at roughly 1.0-7.5%.

As for this clonotype: Its antigen is still unknown.

Each CDR3 protein gets one entry in TCRdb, which reprocessed the 5' RACE reads and gives no DNA. The sample table includes about 440,000 distinct CDR3 sequences. The CDR3 contains 15 residues. CDR1 is SGHTA, CDR2 FQGNSA, per germline. V gene TRBV7-2 combines with J gene TRBJ2-1; TCRdb's assignment of TRBD1 cannot be checked, as there is no DNA. The source material was blood T cells: a sorted CD56 or NKG2C T cell subset, CD4+ or CD8+ T cells, or bulk PBMC T cells (not recorded which). The receptor was isolated from a woman between 18 and 75 years old in good health. CDR3 in amino acids: CASSIRDRVYNEQFF.